Described below is a single T cell receptor beta chain sequence and its context. Methods used by the authors: It was from reference gene primer amplification that nucleated cell counts were estimated. Assay: immunoSEQ multiplex PCR; the TCRdb copy retains only in-frame clones and omits some. V, J and clone size were drawn from that table, and D and trimming were deduced from the DNA. This sample has some 160,000 clones, with more than 70% found just once. These data originate in a study of blood T cell repertoires in COVID-19. Study as a whole: Both acute and convalescent COVID-19 samples were obtained from the United States, Italy and Spain. T cells, B-cell-depleted T cells, or PBMCs supplied cDNA or gDNA.

This CDR3 comprises 15 residues. The source is a woman between 50 and 59 years old with acute or convalescent COVID-19. Material: peripheral blood. The chain employs TRBV21-1 and TRBJ1-1; no check of the table's D call, TRBD1, against the DNA was made. TRBV21-1 is a documented pseudogene. In nucleotides, the CDR3 is TGTGCCAGCAGCAAAGAGGGGCACGGTAACACTGAAGCTTTCTTT. It codes for CASSKEGHGNTEAFF.